These 12 T cell receptor beta chains share one sample of origin, sequenced in a study of cytomegalovirus exposure and HLA in healthy donors. Only in-frame clones appear in the TCRdb table, and some are missing; sequencing was by immunoSEQ multiplex PCR. The sample consists of 100,000 to 150,000 clones, about 96% of them appearing once. Sequenced material: PBMCs. The receptors were sampled from a man aged 18 to 29 in good health and CMV-seronegative.

The chain joins TRBV25-1 to TRBJ2-2; D is possibly TRBD2 (5 bases). The CDR3 extends over 13 amino acids. The ends were cut back, 5 bases at V and 7 bases at J, with 11 bases in the middle. Germline V gene lookup returns CDR1 MGHDK and CDR2 SYGVNS. The CDR3 sequence: CASSPRGSGELFF. In nucleotides, the CDR3 is TGTGCCAGCAGTCCCCGGGGAAGCGGGGAGCTGTTTTTT.

CDR3 residues: CASSPTESNQPQHF. The CDR3 DNA reads as TGTGCCAGCTCACCGACAGAGAGCAATCAGCCCCAGCATTTT. The chain has TRBV18 and TRBJ1-5; a weak D match, TRBD1 (5 bases). The CDR3 contains 14 residues. Germline loops: CDR1 KGHSH, CDR2 LQKENI. V was pared by 3 bases and J by 1 base, with 7 bases between.

The chain employs TRBV27 and TRBJ2-2; TRBD2 matches at 11 bases. Germline values: CDR1 MNHEY, CDR2 SMNVEV (reference sequence). The CDR3 is made up of 16 amino acids. Germline trimming cut 1 base from V and 6 bases from J; bases unmatched to any gene: 4. CDR3 residues: CASSLWVAGGPGELFF. In DNA form, the CDR3 reads TGTGCCAGCAGTTTATGGGTAGCGGGAGGGCCCGGGGAGCTGTTTTTT.

The rearrangement uses TRBV10-3 and TRBJ2-3; the match to TRBD2 covers 8 bases. The CDR3 covers 17 residues. The V and J ends lost 0 bases and 3 bases, in that order; junction bases with no gene match: 8. Germline CDR1 and CDR2: ENHRY and SYGVKD. CDR3 loop: CAISESRAGGGTDTQYF. The CDR3 nucleotides read TGTGCCATCAGTGAGTCGAGGGCGGGAGGTGGGACAGATACGCAGTATTTT.

The V call is TRBV7-8, the J call TRBJ2-7, with 8 bases identical to TRBD2. Germline trimming cut 1 base from V and 3 bases from J; bases unmatched to any gene: 8. Germline CDR1 SGHVS, CDR2 FQNEAQ. CDR3 size: 16 residues. This CDR3 is CASSLVEAGVGYEQYF. For the CDR3, the DNA is TGTGCCAGCAGCTTAGTGGAAGCGGGAGTTGGCTACGAGCAGTACTTC.

The rearrangement links TRBV14 to TRBJ1-2; no firm D call. Per germline, CDR1 SGHDN and CDR2 FVKESK. This CDR3 comprises 11 residues. The CDR3 DNA is TGTGCAATCAAGGAGAACTATGGCTACACCTTC. Amino acids: CAIKENYGYTF.

This chain links TRBV6-5 with TRBJ2-7; D is unclear. CDR1 and CDR2 (germline): MNHEY, SVGAGI. The CDR3 loop spans 13 amino acids. V lost 2 bases, J lost 4 bases, and 9 bases lay in between. CDR3: CASSYKYRYEQYF. The CDR3 DNA is TGTGCCAGCAGTTACAAGTACAGATACGAGCAGTACTTC.

The chain recombines TRBV4-3 with TRBJ2-7; possibly TRBD2 for D (5 bases). Trimming pared 1 base from V and 2 bases from J, leaving 9 bases between. This CDR3 contains 14 residues. Germline V CDR1 and CDR2: LGHNA, YSLEER. The CDR3 region has the DNA TGCGCCAGCAGCCAAGGAGGGTCGGCCTACGAGCAGTACTTC. As protein: CASSQGGSAYEQYF.

The V call is TRBV27, the J call TRBJ1-1; maybe TRBD1 (6 bases). Trimming cost V 4 bases and J 5 bases, with 17 bases left between them. The germline CDR1 and CDR2 sequences are MNHEY and SMNVEV (reference sequence). The CDR3 loop spans 15 amino acids. The CDR3, as DNA: TGTGCCAGCAGTTACCGTATAGGGGGAGGGACTGAAGCTTTCTTT. It yields the protein CASSYRIGGGTEAFF.

The chain joins TRBV7-9 to TRBJ2-7; D might be TRBD1 (5 bases). The CDR3 is 15 amino acids. Trimming shortened V by 5 bases and J by 5 bases, and 19 bases separated the two germline ends. CDR1 SEHNR and CDR2 FQNEAQ come from the germline V gene (reference sequence). The CDR3 region has the DNA TGTGCCAGCAGCCTAGGGTCAGGGCTGTCCCACGAGCAGTACTTC. Its translation: CASSLGSGLSHEQYF.

V gene TRBV27 combines with J gene TRBJ2-1; 9 nucleotides agree with TRBD2. V lost 2 bases, J lost 0 bases, and 5 bases stayed unmatched. CDR1 and CDR2 from the germline V gene are MNHEY and SMNVEV (reference sequence). CDR3 size: 17 residues. In nucleotides, the CDR3 is TGTGCCAGCAGTTTACTACCGACTAGCGGCTCCTACAATGAGCAGTTCTTC. It encodes CASSLLPTSGSYNEQFF.

This rearrangement joins TRBV11-3 to TRBJ2-3, with 8 bases fitting TRBD2. V gave up 4 bases and J gave up 4 bases; unmatched junction bases: 7. The CDR3 sequence is 15 residues long. Germline CDR1 SGHNT, CDR2 YENEEA. CDR3 sequence (DNA): TGTGCCAGCAGCTCCTTTAGCGGGGTCTCAGATACGCAGTATTTT. This translates into CASSSFSGVSDTQYF.